The entry below gives a single TCR beta chain sequence along with its context. The antigen remains undetermined. This sample is drawn from a study of early T cells in non-severe SARS-CoV-2 infection. Germline loops: CDR1 DFQATT, CDR2 SNEGSKA (reference sequence). V shed 0 bases and J 10 bases; nucleotides not matched to a gene: 11. The CDR3 totals 15 residues. Study results and caveats: Missing private and CD4 specificities, VDJdb matching favored anti-spike CD8 responses.

In the library, individual cDNA molecules carried attached unique molecular identifiers. In TCRdb, the 5' RACE reads were re-called with MiXCR into one record per CDR3 protein. Seen here are approximately 81,000 distinct CDR3 sequences, more than 5% observed once, and the top ten hold roughly 8%. The specimen was whole blood. The sequence came from an adult who was a healthcare worker with PCR-confirmed SARS-CoV-2 infection or an uninfected control (not recorded which). The rearrangement joins TRBV20-1 to TRBJ2-1; TRBD2 agrees at 8 bases. This CDR3 is CSARDIAGRAYEQFF. The CDR3 nucleotides read TGCAGTGCTAGAGATATCGCCGGGAGGGCCTACGAGCAGTTCTTC.